This T cell receptor beta chain was identified during a study of siplizumab effects on memory and regulatory T cells. Notes on this clone: As yet, its antigen is unknown.

Deletions cut 2 bases from V and 5 bases from J, with 4 bases between. CDR3 length: 12 amino acids. Germline values: CDR1 SGHTA, CDR2 FQGTGA. Some 94,000 TCR templates underwent assay in every sample. Repertoires were generated with immunoSEQ multiplex PCR, while TCRdb's copy carries only in-frame clones and drops some. This table holds over 100,000 clones, about 94% found once. Overall study results and limits: Naive T cells appeared more diverse than memory cells and seemed to be major alloresponse contributors. Roughly 80-95% of proliferating CD4+ or CD8+ clones defied assignment to a naive or memory phenotype. Proliferating Tregs' suppressive function in siplizumab cultures went unconfirmed.

This clonotype originated in a human donor in good health. J is TRBJ2-1 and V is TRBV7-3; D not certain. Sequenced input: CD4+ T cells sorted from blood. The CDR3 loop reads CASSLLNNEQFF. CDR3 sequence (DNA): TGTGCCAGCAGCTTATTGAACAATGAGCAGTTCTTC. The whole variable domain, filled in from reference TRBV7-3 and TRBJ2-1, reads GAGVSQTPSNKVTEKGKYVELRCDPISGHTALYWYRQSLGQGPEFLIYFQGTGAADDSGLPNDRFFAVRPEGSVSTLKIQRTERGDSAVYLCASSLLNNEQFFGPGTRLTVL.